This T cell receptor beta chain came from a study of blood T cell repertoires in COVID-19. The protocol was immunoSEQ multiplex PCR, while the TCRdb copy is restricted to in-frame clones and leaves out a portion. This table has about 210,000 clones, about 91% appearing once. Per germline, CDR1 SGHTA and CDR2 FQGNSA. Germline trimming cut 2 bases from V and 6 bases from J; bases unmatched to any gene: 11. The CDR3 is made up of 16 amino acids. The chain couples TRBV7-2 to TRBJ1-1; 8 nucleotides agree with TRBD1. The specimen was peripheral blood. This TCR was recovered from a man aged 30 to 39 with acute or convalescent COVID-19. The CDR3 loop is CASSLWALGQGAEAFF. In DNA form, the CDR3 reads TGTGCCAGCAGCTTATGGGCCCTAGGACAGGGCGCTGAAGCTTTCTTT.